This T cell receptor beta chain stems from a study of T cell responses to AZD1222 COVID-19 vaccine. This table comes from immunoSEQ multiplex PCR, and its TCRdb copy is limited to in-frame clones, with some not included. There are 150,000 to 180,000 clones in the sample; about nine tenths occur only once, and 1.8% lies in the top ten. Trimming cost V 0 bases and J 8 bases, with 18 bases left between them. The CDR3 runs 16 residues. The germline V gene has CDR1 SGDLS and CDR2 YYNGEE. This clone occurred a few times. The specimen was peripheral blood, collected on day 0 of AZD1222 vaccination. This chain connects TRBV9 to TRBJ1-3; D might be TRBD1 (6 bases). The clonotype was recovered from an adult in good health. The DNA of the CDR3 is TGTGCCAGCAGCGTAGGGGGACATAGGGGCTTACACACCATATATTTT. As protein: CASSVGGHRGLHTIYF.